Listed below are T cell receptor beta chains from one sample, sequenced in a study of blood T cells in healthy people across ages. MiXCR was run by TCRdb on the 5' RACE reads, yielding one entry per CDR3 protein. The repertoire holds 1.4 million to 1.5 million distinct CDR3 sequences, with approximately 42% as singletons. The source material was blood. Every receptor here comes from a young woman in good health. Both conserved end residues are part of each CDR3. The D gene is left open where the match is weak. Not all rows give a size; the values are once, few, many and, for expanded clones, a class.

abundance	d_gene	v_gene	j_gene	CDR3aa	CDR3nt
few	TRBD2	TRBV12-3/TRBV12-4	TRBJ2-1	CASSLAQSGRYNEQFF	TGTGCCAGCAGTTTAGCCCAGAGCGGGAGGTACAATGAGCAGTTCTTC
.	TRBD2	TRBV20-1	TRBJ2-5	CSARDPLLAGGQETQYF	TGCAGTGCTAGAGATCCTTTACTAGCGGGCGGCCAAGAGACCCAGTACTTC
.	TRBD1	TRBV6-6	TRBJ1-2	CASSNRGQGSYGYTF	TGTGCCAGCAGTAACAGGGGGCAAGGTAGCTATGGCTACACCTTC
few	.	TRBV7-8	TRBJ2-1	CASSSPTGSSYNEQFF	TGTGCCAGCAGCTCCCCCACAGGGAGCTCCTACAATGAGCAGTTCTTC
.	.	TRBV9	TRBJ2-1	CASSPRPIGGGRDEQFF	TGTGCCAGCAGCCCCCGTCCTATAGGGGGGGGCCGCGATGAGCAGTTCTTC
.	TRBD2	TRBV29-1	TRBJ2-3	CSVEGPLAGTDTQYF	TGCAGCGTTGAAGGCCCTCTAGCGGGGACAGATACGCAGTATTTT
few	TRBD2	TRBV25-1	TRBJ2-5	CASSEIGRAQETQYF	TGTGCCAGCAGTGAGATCGGGAGGGCCCAAGAGACCCAGTACTTC
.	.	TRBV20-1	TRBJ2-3	CSALSGDRGATDTQYF	TGCAGTGCCCTATCCGGCGATCGGGGGGCCACAGATACGCAGTATTTT
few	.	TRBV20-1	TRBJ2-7	CSARAAYYEQYF	TGCAGTGCTAGGGCGGCATACTACGAGCAGTACTTC
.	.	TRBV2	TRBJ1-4	CASSGGRINEKLFF	TGTGCCAGCAGTGGGGGCCGAATCAATGAAAAACTGTTTTTT
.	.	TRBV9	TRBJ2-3	CASSYELSPPGTQYF	TGTGCCAGCAGCTACGAGCTTAGCCCTCCCGGTACGCAGTATTTT
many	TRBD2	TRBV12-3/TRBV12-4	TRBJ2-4	CASSLGREGKNIQYF	TGTGCCAGCAGTTTAGGCAGGGAGGGCAAAAACATTCAGTACTTC
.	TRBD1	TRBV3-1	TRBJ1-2	CASSQDEGRGYGYTF	TGTGCCAGCAGCCAAGATGAAGGCAGGGGGTATGGCTACACCTTC
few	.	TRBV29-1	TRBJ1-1	CSVVAPNTEAFF	TGCAGCGTTGTTGCGCCGAACACTGAAGCTTTCTTT
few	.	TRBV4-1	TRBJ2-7	CASSPWDGGYEQYF	TGCGCCAGCAGCCCCTGGGATGGGGGATACGAGCAGTACTTC
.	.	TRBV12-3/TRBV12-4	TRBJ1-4	CASSPSNGTGTYNEKLFF	TGTGCCAGCAGTCCGAGTAATGGAACAGGGACCTATAATGAAAAACTGTTTTTT
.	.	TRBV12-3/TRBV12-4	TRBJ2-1	CASSGGGGGGGEQFF	TGTGCCAGCAGTGGGGGCGGGGGAGGGGGTGGTGAGCAGTTCTTC
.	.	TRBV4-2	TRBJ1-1	CASSQGGPEAFF	TGTGCCAGCAGCCAAGGGGGGCCCGAAGCTTTCTTT
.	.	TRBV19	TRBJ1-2	CASTADLNYGYTF	TGTGCCAGTACCGCGGACCTTAACTATGGCTACACCTTC
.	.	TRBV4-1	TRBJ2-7	CASSPGPLGGLSYYEQYF	TGCGCCAGCAGCCCGGGGCCTTTGGGAGGCCTTAGTTACTACGAGCAGTACTTC
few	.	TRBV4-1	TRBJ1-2	CASSQASGSYGYTF	TGCGCCAGCAGCCAAGCCTCAGGGAGCTATGGCTACACCTTC
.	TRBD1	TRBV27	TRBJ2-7	CASSRQGEYEQYF	TGTGCCAGCAGTCGACAGGGGGAGTACGAGCAGTACTTC
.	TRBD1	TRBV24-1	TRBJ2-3	CATSGIPGQAGADTQYF	TGTGCCACCAGTGGCATCCCCGGACAGGCAGGCGCAGATACGCAGTATTTT
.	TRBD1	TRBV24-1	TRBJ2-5	CATSDRTGKETQYF	TGTGCCACCAGTGACCGGACAGGGAAAGAGACCCAGTACTTC
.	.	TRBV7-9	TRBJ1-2	CASSLAGTTSNSGYTF	TGTGCCAGCAGCTTAGCGGGGACCACCTCTAACTCTGGCTACACCTTC
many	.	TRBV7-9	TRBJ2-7	CASSSLYGNTYEQYF	TGTGCCAGCAGCTCTCTTTACGGGAACACCTACGAGCAGTACTTC
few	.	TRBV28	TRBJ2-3	CASSTSTRTDTQYF	TGTGCCAGCAGTACCTCGACCCGCACAGATACGCAGTATTTT
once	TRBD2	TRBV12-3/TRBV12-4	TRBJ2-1	CASSFNPSGTEQFF	TGTGCCAGCAGTTTTAACCCTAGCGGGACTGAGCAGTTCTTC
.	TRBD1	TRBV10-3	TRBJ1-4	CAISESGQGGEKLFF	TGTGCCATCAGTGAGTCGGGACAGGGCGGCGAAAAACTGTTTTTT
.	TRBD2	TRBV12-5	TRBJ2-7	CASGLSAGLAEYEQYF	TGTGCTAGTGGTCTTTCCGCGGGACTAGCGGAATACGAGCAGTACTTC
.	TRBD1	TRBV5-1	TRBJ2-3	CASSYQGQGGTQYF	TGCGCCAGCAGCTACCAAGGACAGGGCGGTACGCAGTATTTT
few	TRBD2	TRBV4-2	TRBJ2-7	CASSQEASRAGSYEQYF	TGTGCCAGCAGCCAAGAGGCTAGTCGAGCGGGGAGCTACGAGCAGTACTTC
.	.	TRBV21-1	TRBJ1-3	CASSKPGGSSGNTIYF	TGTGCCAGCAGCAAACCCGGGGGAAGTTCCGGAAACACCATATATTTT
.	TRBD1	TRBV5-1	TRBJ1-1	CASSKEDRANTEAFF	TGCGCCAGCAGCAAGGAGGACAGGGCCAACACTGAAGCTTTCTTT
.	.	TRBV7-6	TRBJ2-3	CASSRKGAGTDTQYF	TGTGCCAGCAGCCGGAAGGGAGCTGGTACAGATACGCAGTATTTT
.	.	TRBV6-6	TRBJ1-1	CASSQSAEAFF	TGTGCCAGCAGCCAATCCGCTGAAGCTTTCTTT
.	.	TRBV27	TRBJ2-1	CASSGGLVQFF	TGTGCCAGCAGTGGGGGTTTGGTGCAGTTCTTC
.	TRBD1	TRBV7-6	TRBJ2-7	CATGQDNSYEQYF	TGTGCCACGGGACAGGATAATAGCTACGAGCAGTACTTC
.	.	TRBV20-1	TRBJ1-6	CSARSGPYNSPLHF	TGCAGTGCTAGGAGCGGACCCTATAATTCACCCCTCCACTTT
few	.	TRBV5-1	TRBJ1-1	CASSLDLTTNTEAFF	TGCGCCAGCAGCTTGGATCTTACTACGAACACTGAAGCTTTCTTT
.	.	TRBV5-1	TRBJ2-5	CASSDPLGYQETQYF	TGCGCCAGCAGCGACCCCTTGGGGTACCAAGAGACCCAGTACTTC
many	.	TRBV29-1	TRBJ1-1	CSVADGNTEAFF	TGCAGCGTCGCCGACGGGAACACTGAAGCTTTCTTT
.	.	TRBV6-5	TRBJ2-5	CASRPDGQETQYF	TGTGCCAGCAGACCCGACGGCCAAGAGACCCAGTACTTC
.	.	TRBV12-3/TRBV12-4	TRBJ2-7	CASRHPGASYEQYF	TGTGCCAGCAGGCACCCCGGGGCCTCCTACGAGCAGTACTTC
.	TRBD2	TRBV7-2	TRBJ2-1	CASSSGTSGVYNEQFF	TGTGCCAGCAGCTCCGGGACTAGCGGAGTCTACAATGAGCAGTTCTTC
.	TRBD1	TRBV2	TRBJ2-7	CASRTGTGEAYEQYF	TGTGCCAGCAGAACCGGGACAGGGGAAGCCTACGAGCAGTACTTC
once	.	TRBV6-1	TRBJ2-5	CASSEMGDLYEQYF	TGTGCCAGCAGTGAAATGGGGGATTTATATGAGCAGTACTTC
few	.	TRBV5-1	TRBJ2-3	CASGPGEDTQYF	TGCGCCAGCGGGCCGGGAGAGGATACGCAGTATTTT
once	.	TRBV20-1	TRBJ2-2	CSARAPGMDTGELFF	TGCAGTGCTAGGGCTCCAGGGATGGACACCGGGGAGCTGTTTTTT
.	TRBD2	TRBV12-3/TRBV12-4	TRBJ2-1	CASSFLAAMRTNEQFF	TGTGCCAGCAGTTTCCTAGCGGCCATGAGAACGAATGAGCAGTTCTTC
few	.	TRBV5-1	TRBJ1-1	CASSLDFGGHTEAFF	TGCGCCAGCAGCTTGGACTTCGGGGGGCACACTGAAGCTTTCTTT
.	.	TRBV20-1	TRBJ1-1	CSASLGTDTEAFF	TGCAGTGCTAGTCTTGGGACGGACACTGAAGCTTTCTTT
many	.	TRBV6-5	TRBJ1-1	CASSLTGTANTEAFF	TGTGCCAGCAGTTTAACCGGGACGGCGAACACTGAAGCTTTCTTT
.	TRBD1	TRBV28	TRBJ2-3	CASREAVGGRTDTQYF	TGTGCCAGCAGAGAGGCGGTAGGGGGCCGGACAGATACGCAGTATTTT
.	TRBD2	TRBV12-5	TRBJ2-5	CASGLVAGGPDEQYF	TGTGCTAGTGGTTTGGTAGCGGGAGGGCCTGATGAGCAGTACTTC
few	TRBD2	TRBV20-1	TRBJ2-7	CSAPTSGVSSYNEQYF	TGCAGCGCCCCTACTAGCGGGGTTAGCTCCTACAATGAGCAGTACTTC
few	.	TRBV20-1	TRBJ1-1	CSARDGGWNTEAFF	TGCAGTGCTAGAGATGGAGGGTGGAACACTGAAGCTTTCTTT